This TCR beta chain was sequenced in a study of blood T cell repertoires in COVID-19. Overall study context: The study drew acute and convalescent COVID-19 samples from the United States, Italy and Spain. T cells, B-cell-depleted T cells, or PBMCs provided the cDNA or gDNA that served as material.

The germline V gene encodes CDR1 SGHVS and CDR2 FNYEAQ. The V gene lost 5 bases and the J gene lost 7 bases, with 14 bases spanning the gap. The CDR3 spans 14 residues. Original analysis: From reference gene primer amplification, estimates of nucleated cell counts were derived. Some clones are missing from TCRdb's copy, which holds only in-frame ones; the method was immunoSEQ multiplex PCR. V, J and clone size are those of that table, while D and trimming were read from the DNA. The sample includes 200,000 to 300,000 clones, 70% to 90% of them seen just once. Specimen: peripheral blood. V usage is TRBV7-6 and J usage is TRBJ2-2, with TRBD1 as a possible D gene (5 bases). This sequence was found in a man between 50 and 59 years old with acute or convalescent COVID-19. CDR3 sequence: CASSMTTVSGELFF. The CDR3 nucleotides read TGTGCCAGCAGCATGACGACAGTAAGCGGGGAGCTGTTTTTT.